This T cell receptor beta chain was sequenced during a study of T-cell reconstitution after alpha-beta-depleted transplantation in children. A few counts support this clonotype. The authors prepared the TCRbeta library with unique molecular identifiers. TCRdb independently ran MiXCR on the PCR reads; one entry per CDR3 protein. The sample lists approximately 200,000 distinct CDR3 sequences, 13% to 15% occurring once. The CDR3 has 13 residues. Germline CDR1 SGHAT, CDR2 FQNNGV. Trimming removed 5 bases from V and 12 bases from J, with 16 bases in between. The material sequenced was PBMCs from the stem cell graft donor, taken from the stem cell graft. The V gene is TRBV11-2, the J gene TRBJ1-4; tentatively, D is TRBD1 (6 bases). This receptor was identified in a human donor who donated a stem cell graft to a child with acute lymphoblastic leukemia. The CDR3 coding sequence is TGTGCCAGCAGCGATTACAGGGATAAGGAACTGTTTTTT. As protein: CASSDYRDKELFF.